These 30 T cell receptor beta chains came from one sample sequenced in a study of neurological immune-mediated disorders (dated by TCRdb to about 2019). Receptor libraries were prepared by 5' RACE. These reads were obtained on an Illumina HiSeq 2500. Clones were called with MiXCR by TCRdb after fastp trimmed the public reads at Q25, and only in-frame beta chains were retained. Here each entry gathers all rows of one CDR3 protein and keeps the most common genes and DNA. The sample table contains about 55,000 distinct CDR3 sequences; only one count was recorded for about 4.2% of them. About 3% of the sample rests with the top ten. Material: PBMCs. Receptors were obtained from a man in his fifties or sixties with multiple sclerosis.

The table lists this clonotype with many counts. The V gene is TRBV28, the J gene TRBJ2-7; 9 nucleotides agree with TRBD1. The CDR3 contains 14 residues. The ends lost 6 bases at V and 6 bases at J; junction bases unmatched: 9. The germline CDR1 and CDR2 sequences are MDHEN and SYDVKM. CDR3 protein: CASRGGQGRGEQYF. The DNA for the CDR3 is TGTGCCAGCAGGGGAGGACAGGGGAGGGGCGAGCAGTACTTC.

The table lists this clonotype with many counts. This chain's CDR3 is CSVQPTDTQYF. The CDR3, as DNA: TGCAGCGTTCAACCAACAGATACGCAGTATTTT. The chain uses TRBV29-1 and TRBJ2-3; D not certain. The CDR3 is made up of 11 amino acids. Trimming left V 5 bases short and J 3 bases short, with 6 bases between. Germline lookup yields CDR1 SQVTM and CDR2 ANQGSEA.

This clonotype showed up many times. Mismatch with germline at one junction end may stem from a read error. This sequence joins TRBV20-1 and TRBJ1-6, with a weak D call TRBD1 (6 bases). Germline CDR1 reads DFQATT; CDR2 reads SNEGSKA (reference sequence). CDR3 length: 13 residues. CDR3 DNA sequence: TGCAGTGCTAGAGAGGACAGCCATTCACCCCTCAACTTT. Translating it yields CSAREDSHSPLNF.

The rearrangement joins TRBV28 to TRBJ2-3; either TRBD1 or TRBD2 may fit D (5 bases each). This CDR3 is built from 13 residues. Trimming removed 7 bases at V and 11 bases at J, with 19 bases between. From germline, CDR1 is MDHEN and CDR2 SYDVKM. The CDR3 region has the DNA TGTGCCAGCATCCAGGCGTGGGGGTCGGTGCAGTATTTT. Residues: CASIQAWGSVQYF. Variable domain in full (rest from reference TRBV28 and TRBJ2-3): DVKVTQSSRYLVKRTGEKVFLECVQDMDHENMFWYRQDPGLGLRLIYFSYDVKMKEKGDIPEGYSVSREKKERFSLILESASTNQTSMYLCASIQAWGSVQYFGPGTRLTVL.

The chain is built from TRBV27 and TRBJ2-7; D possibly corresponds to TRBD1 (6 bases). Germline V CDR1 and CDR2: MNHEY, SMNVEV (reference sequence). Trimming took 6 bases from V and 2 from J, leaving 17 bases between them. CDR3 size: 15 residues. As DNA, the CDR3 is TGTGCCAGCAGCCCAAAGGGGGAAAGGGCCTACGAGCAGTACTTC. Its protein is CASSPKGERAYEQYF.

The sample holds many counts of this clonotype. This rearrangement joins TRBV20-1 to TRBJ2-1; D is unclear. This CDR3 has 12 amino acids. Trimming left V 1 base short and J 7 bases short, with 8 bases between. Germline CDR1 is DFQATT and CDR2 is SNEGSKA (reference sequence). The CDR3 sequence: CSARGLGNEQFF. CDR3 DNA sequence: TGCAGTGCTAGAGGCCTGGGGAATGAGCAGTTCTTC.

This clonotype was detected a few times. The chain is built from TRBV11-2 and TRBJ2-2; 8 nucleotides agree with TRBD2. V lost 5 bases and J lost 9; bases outside the gene matches: 8. The CDR3 is 14 residues long. Germline V gives CDR1 SGHAT, CDR2 FQNNGV. CDR3 sequence: CASSPRRTSWELFF. The CDR3 DNA reads as TGTGCCAGCAGCCCTAGGCGGACTAGCTGGGAGCTGTTTTTT.

This clonotype was recorded only once. A much larger clone differs by one base, so this may be a read error. The chain employs TRBV24-1 and TRBJ2-3; unclear D gene. Germline CDR1 and CDR2: KGHDR and SFDVKD. The CDR3 runs 14 residues. V dropped 5 bases and J dropped 2 bases, with 10 bases sitting between them. In DNA, the CDR3 is TGTGCCACCAGTGCGCCTGAGATCACAGATACGCAGTATTTT. Translating it yields CATSAPEITDTQYF.

This clonotype was observed at least ten times. V gene TRBV25-1 combines with J gene TRBJ1-6; no definite D call. This CDR3 spans 15 amino acids. Trimming shortened V by 1 base and J by 3 bases, and 7 bases separated the two germline ends. Germline assignment: CDR1 MGHDK and CDR2 SYGVNS. CDR3 in DNA: TGTGCCAGCAGTGAATTCGCGGGCTATAATTCACCCCTCCACTTT. The encoded protein is CASSEFAGYNSPLHF.

This clonotype was recorded at least ten times. The V gene is TRBV5-1, the J gene TRBJ2-1; TRBD1 agrees at 11 bases. Unmatched junction bases numbered 6, after V lost 4 bases and J lost 0 bases. From germline, CDR1 is SGHRS and CDR2 YFSETQ. This CDR3 has 17 residues. Here the CDR3 DNA reads TGCGCCAGCAGCAGGACAGGGGGCGTAAGCTCCTACAATGAGCAGTTCTTC. This encodes CASSRTGGVSSYNEQFF. Combining the CDR3 with reference TRBV5-1 and TRBJ2-1 gives the whole variable domain KAGVTQTPRYLIKTRGQQVTLSCSPISGHRSVSWYQQTPGQGLQFLFEYFSETQRNKGNFPGRFSGRQFSNSRSEMNVSTLELGDSALYLCASSRTGGVSSYNEQFFGPGTRLTVL.

This chain connects TRBV20-1 to TRBJ1-1; no reliable D call. CDR3 length equals 12 residues. Deletions cut 3 bases from V and 2 bases from J, with 7 bases between. CDR1 is DFQATT and CDR2 is SNEGSKA in the germline V gene (reference sequence). The CDR3 nucleotides read TGCAGTGCTAGCGTTACTAACACTGAAGCTTTCTTT. It codes for CSASVTNTEAFF.

The chain couples TRBV20-1 to TRBJ1-5; D gene unclear. Deletions cut 3 bases from V and 4 bases from J, with 10 bases between. The CDR3 runs 13 residues. CDR1 DFQATT and CDR2 SNEGSKA come from the germline V gene (reference sequence). The CDR3 protein is CSARAGKNQPQHF. The CDR3 DNA follows: TGCAGTGCTAGGGCGGGAAAGAATCAGCCCCAGCATTTT.

This clonotype was detected many times. This chain links TRBV21-1 with TRBJ2-7. TRBV21-1 is designated a pseudogene. CDR3 length: 11 amino acids. The CDR3 DNA sequence: TGTGCCAGCAGCGCCCCCTACGAGCAGTACTTC. It yields the protein CASSAPYEQYF.

Ten or more counts support this clonotype. The V gene is TRBV29-1, the J gene TRBJ2-1, with TRBD1 as a possible D gene (5 bases). This CDR3 has 12 amino acids. Germline assignment: CDR1 SQVTM and CDR2 ANQGSEA. V was shortened by 2 bases and J by 3 bases, with 5 bases between the two germline ends. CDR3 sequence (DNA): TGCAGCGTTGAACAGGGCTACAATGAGCAGTTCTTC. Translated: CSVEQGYNEQFF.

This clonotype appeared many times. The rearrangement uses TRBV28 and TRBJ1-3; a possible D gene is TRBD1 (6 bases). The CDR3 consists of 14 residues. The germline V gene encodes CDR1 MDHEN and CDR2 SYDVKM. The V end was cut by 3 bases, the J end by 3 bases, with 9 bases between. DNA of the CDR3: TGTGCCAGCAGTTTGGAGGGGGTTGGAAACACCATATATTTT. Amino acids: CASSLEGVGNTIYF.

This clonotype was seen repeatedly, ten times or more. CDR3 DNA: TGTGCCAGCAGTTACCCTGCTGGGGGGGGCTTCACAGATACGCAGTATTTT. Protein product: CASSYPAGGGFTDTQYF. The chain recombines TRBV6-5 with TRBJ2-3; possibly TRBD2 for D (7 bases). The CDR3 totals 17 residues. The germline gives CDR1 MNHEY, CDR2 SVGAGI. V was cut by 2 bases and J by 2 bases, with 17 bases left in between.

This clonotype was picked up a small number of times. The V gene is TRBV7-6, the J gene TRBJ2-7; D call uncertain. Trimming removed 2 bases from V and 4 bases from J, with 12 bases in between. This CDR3 spans 14 amino acids. Per germline, CDR1 SGHVS and CDR2 FNYEAQ. The CDR3 DNA sequence: TGTGCCAGCAGCTTATCGCGCGGTGGATACGAGCAGTACTTC. Translated, it gives CASSLSRGGYEQYF.

This clonotype was seen at least ten times. The chain has TRBV5-5 and TRBJ1-4; D is perhaps TRBD1 (5 bases). Germline V lookup: CDR1 SGHKS, CDR2 YYEKEE (reference sequence). V was clipped by 4 bases and J by 8 bases, with 18 bases between them. The CDR3 is made up of 15 amino acids. The CDR3 reads CASSLGTPKGEKLFF. CDR3 bases: TGTGCCAGCAGCCTCGGGACTCCGAAGGGGGAAAAACTGTTTTTT.

This clonotype came up many times. The rearrangement uses TRBV5-1 and TRBJ2-3; no clear D gene. Germline V gives CDR1 SGHRS, CDR2 YFSETQ. The V end was cut by 3 bases, the J end by 6 bases, with 8 bases between. CDR3 length: 12 amino acids. CDR3: CASSSTRDTQYF. The DNA of the CDR3 is TGCGCCAGCAGCTCAACGCGGGATACGCAGTATTTT.

This clonotype was recorded at least ten times. The chain links TRBV12-3 or TRBV12-4 to TRBJ2-7; D gene ambiguous. With 3 bases removed from V and 2 bases from J, the gap between germline ends came to 8 bases. The CDR3 sequence is 13 residues long. CDR3 in DNA: TGTGCCAGCAGTTTCATGGGCACCTACGAGCAGTACTTC. Translated: CASSFMGTYEQYF.

Ten or more counts support this clonotype. The genes are TRBV10-3 and TRBJ2-1; TRBD2 might be the D (6 bases). The CDR3 consists of 15 residues. The ends were cut back, 4 bases at V and 5 bases at J, with 15 bases in the middle. From germline, CDR1 is ENHRY and CDR2 SYGVKD. CDR3 loop: CAISAPIVADNEQFF. As DNA, the CDR3 is TGTGCCATCAGTGCCCCGATAGTAGCGGACAATGAGCAGTTCTTC.

This clonotype was found many times. The V and J genes are TRBV28 and TRBJ2-1, with 15 bases fitting TRBD2. The CDR3 has 17 amino acids. Germline V gene data show CDR1 as MDHEN and CDR2 as SYDVKM. The V gene end was trimmed by 7 bases and the J gene end by 7 bases; junction bases not matched to a gene: 11. CDR3 nucleotide sequence: TGTGCCAGCACTCCGGGACTAGCGGGAGGAAGTTGGAATGAGCAGTTCTTC. Protein product: CASTPGLAGGSWNEQFF.

This clonotype was detected a few times. As DNA, the CDR3 is TGCAGCGTTGATAGGGGGCCTGATACGCAGTATTTT. It specifies CSVDRGPDTQYF. The genes are TRBV29-1 and TRBJ2-3; 7 bases are shared with TRBD1. Germline CDR1 and CDR2: SQVTM and ANQGSEA. Trimming removed 3 bases from V and 6 bases from J; junction bases left unmatched: 3. This CDR3 has 12 residues.

This clonotype appeared many times. The chain is built from TRBV11-3 and TRBJ1-6; perhaps TRBD1 as D (5 bases). In germline, CDR1 is SGHNT, CDR2 YENEEA. Trimming removed 6 bases at V and 6 bases at J, with 18 bases between. This CDR3 spans 16 amino acids. This chain's CDR3 is CASSSIDRARNSPLHF. The CDR3 DNA is TGTGCCAGCAGTTCCATCGACAGAGCTCGTAATTCACCCCTCCACTTT.

This clonotype came up many times. The chain uses TRBV7-9 and TRBJ2-7, with D unclear. The CDR3 covers 12 residues. CDR1 is SEHNR and CDR2 is FQNEAQ in the germline V gene (reference sequence). Between the trimmed V and J ends, which lost 5 bases and 5 bases, there was a span of 10 bases. This CDR3 is CASSLLGNEQYF. Written as DNA, the CDR3 is TGTGCCAGCAGCCTACTGGGGAACGAGCAGTACTTC.

This clonotype occurred many times. The V and J genes are TRBV11-2 and TRBJ2-7; possible D gene TRBD1, 5 bases. V lost 1 base and J lost 2, with 9 bases in between. The CDR3 totals 14 residues. CDR1 and CDR2 (germline): SGHAT, FQNNGV. For the CDR3, the DNA is TGTGCCAGCAGCTTAGTAGGGGCCCCCTACGAGCAGTACTTC. It specifies CASSLVGAPYEQYF.

The chain carries TRBV20-1 and TRBJ1-2; D is possibly TRBD1 (5 bases). The CDR3 sequence is 14 residues long. CDR1 is DFQATT, CDR2 SNEGSKA, per germline (reference sequence). The V end was cut by 3 bases, the J end by 4 bases, with 15 bases between. This CDR3 is CSASGGAKGYGYTF. For the CDR3, the DNA is TGCAGTGCTAGCGGGGGTGCGAAAGGCTATGGCTACACCTTC.

This clonotype appeared many times. The chain is built from TRBV28 and TRBJ2-2; D is ambiguous. CDR1 is MDHEN and CDR2 is SYDVKM in the germline V gene. The CDR3 is 12 amino acids. The V end lost 7 bases, the J end lost 6 bases, and 9 bases lay between the germline ends. The CDR3 bases are TGTGCCAGCAATATTATGTCCGGGGAGCTGTTTTTT. It encodes CASNIMSGELFF. Variable domain in full (rest from reference TRBV28 and TRBJ2-2): DVKVTQSSRYLVKRTGEKVFLECVQDMDHENMFWYRQDPGLGLRLIYFSYDVKMKEKGDIPEGYSVSREKKERFSLILESASTNQTSMYLCASNIMSGELFFGEGSRLTVL.

There are many counts of this clonotype. CDR3 sequence (DNA): TGCAGTGCGGACAGGGGGCGGAAAGATACGCAGTATTTT. It translates to CSADRGRKDTQYF. V is TRBV20-1 and J is TRBJ2-3, with 11 bases that match TRBD1. CDR3 length: 13 amino acids. The germline CDR1 and CDR2 sequences are DFQATT and SNEGSKA (reference sequence). Trimming at V came to 6 bases and at J to 5 bases, leaving 4 bases not matched to a gene.

This clonotype was observed a handful of times. V and J are TRBV5-1 and TRBJ2-7, with D perhaps matching TRBD2 (6 bases). The germline V gene has CDR1 SGHRS and CDR2 YFSETQ. The CDR3 sequence is 14 residues long. With 6 bases removed from V and 11 bases from J, the gap between germline ends came to 24 bases. CDR3 DNA sequence: TGCGCCAGCATGGAGGGCGCTTTCCTACGAGTGAAGTACTTC. The encoded protein is CASMEGAFLRVKYF.